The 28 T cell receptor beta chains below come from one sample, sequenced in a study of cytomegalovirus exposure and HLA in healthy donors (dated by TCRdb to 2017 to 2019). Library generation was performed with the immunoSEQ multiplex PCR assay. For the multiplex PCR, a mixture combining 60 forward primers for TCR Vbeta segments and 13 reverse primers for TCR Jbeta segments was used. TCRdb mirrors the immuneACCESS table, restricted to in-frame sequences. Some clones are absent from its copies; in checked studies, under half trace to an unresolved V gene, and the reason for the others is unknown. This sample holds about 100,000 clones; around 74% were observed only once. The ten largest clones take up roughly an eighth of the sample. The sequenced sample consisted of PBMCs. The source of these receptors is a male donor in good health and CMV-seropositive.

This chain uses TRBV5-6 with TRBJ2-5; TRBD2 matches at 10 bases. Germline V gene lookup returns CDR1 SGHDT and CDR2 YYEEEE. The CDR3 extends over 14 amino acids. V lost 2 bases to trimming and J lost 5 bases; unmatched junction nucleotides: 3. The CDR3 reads CASSLAGGPETQYF. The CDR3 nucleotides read TGTGCCAGCAGCTTAGCGGGGGGGCCGGAGACCCAGTACTTC.

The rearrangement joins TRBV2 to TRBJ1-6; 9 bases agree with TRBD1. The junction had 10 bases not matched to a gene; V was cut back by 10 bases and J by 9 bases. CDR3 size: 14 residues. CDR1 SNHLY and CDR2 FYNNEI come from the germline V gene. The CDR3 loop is CATPGQGISSPLHF. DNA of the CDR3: TGTGCCACCCCGGGACAGGGAATAAGTTCACCCCTCCACTTT.

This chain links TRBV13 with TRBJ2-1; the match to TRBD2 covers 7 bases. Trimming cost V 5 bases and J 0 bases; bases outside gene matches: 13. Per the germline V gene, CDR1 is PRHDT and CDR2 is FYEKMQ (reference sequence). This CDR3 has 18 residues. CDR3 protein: CASSPPAGLADSYNEQFF. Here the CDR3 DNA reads TGTGCCAGCAGCCCTCCAGCTGGGCTAGCGGACTCCTACAATGAGCAGTTCTTC.

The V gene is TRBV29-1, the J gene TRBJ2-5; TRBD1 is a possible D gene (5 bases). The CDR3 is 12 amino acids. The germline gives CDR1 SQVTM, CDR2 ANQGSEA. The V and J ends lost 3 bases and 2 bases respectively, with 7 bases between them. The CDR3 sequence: CSVDRGQETQYF. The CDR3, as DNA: TGCAGCGTTGATAGGGGTCAAGAGACCCAGTACTTC.

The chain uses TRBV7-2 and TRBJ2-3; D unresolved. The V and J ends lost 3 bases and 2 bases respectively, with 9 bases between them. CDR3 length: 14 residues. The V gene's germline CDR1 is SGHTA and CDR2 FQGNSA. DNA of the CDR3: TGTGCCAGCAGCTTTGATCGGTTCACAGATACGCAGTATTTT. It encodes CASSFDRFTDTQYF.

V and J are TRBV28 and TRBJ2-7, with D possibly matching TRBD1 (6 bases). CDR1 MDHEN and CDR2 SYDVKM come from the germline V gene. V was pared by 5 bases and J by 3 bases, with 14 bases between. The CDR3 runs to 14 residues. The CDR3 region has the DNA TGTGCCAGCAGTGTGGTTTCGGACAGCTACGAGCAGTACTTC. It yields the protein CASSVVSDSYEQYF. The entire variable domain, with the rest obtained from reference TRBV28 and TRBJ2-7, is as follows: DVKVTQSSRYLVKRTGEKVFLECVQDMDHENMFWYRQDPGLGLRLIYFSYDVKMKEKGDIPEGYSVSREKKERFSLILESASTNQTSMYLCASSVVSDSYEQYFGPGTRLTVT.

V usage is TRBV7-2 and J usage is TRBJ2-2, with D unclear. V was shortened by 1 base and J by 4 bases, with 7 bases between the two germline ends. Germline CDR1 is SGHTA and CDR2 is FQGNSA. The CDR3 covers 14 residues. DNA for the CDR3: TGTGCCAGCAGCTTAGATTCGGGCACCGGGGAGCTGTTTTTT. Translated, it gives CASSLDSGTGELFF.

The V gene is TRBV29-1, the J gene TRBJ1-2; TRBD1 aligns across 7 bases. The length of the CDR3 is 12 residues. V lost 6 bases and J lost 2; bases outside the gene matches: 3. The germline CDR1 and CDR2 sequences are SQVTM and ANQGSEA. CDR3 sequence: CSVYRGNYGYTF. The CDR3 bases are TGCAGCGTATACAGGGGAAACTATGGCTACACCTTC.

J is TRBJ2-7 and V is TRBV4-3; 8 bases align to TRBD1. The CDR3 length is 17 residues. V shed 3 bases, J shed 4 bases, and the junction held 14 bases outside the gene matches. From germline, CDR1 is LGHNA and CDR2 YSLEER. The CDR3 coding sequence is TGCGCCAGCAGCCACACCCACAAGGGGGACAGGCTTTACGAGCAGTACTTC. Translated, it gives CASSHTHKGDRLYEQYF.

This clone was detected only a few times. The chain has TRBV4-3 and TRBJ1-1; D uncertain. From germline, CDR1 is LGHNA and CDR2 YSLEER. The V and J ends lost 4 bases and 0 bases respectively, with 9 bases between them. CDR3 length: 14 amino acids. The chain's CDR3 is CASSPGLVNTEAFF. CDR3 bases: TGCGCCAGCAGCCCGGGGTTGGTGAACACTGAAGCTTTCTTT.

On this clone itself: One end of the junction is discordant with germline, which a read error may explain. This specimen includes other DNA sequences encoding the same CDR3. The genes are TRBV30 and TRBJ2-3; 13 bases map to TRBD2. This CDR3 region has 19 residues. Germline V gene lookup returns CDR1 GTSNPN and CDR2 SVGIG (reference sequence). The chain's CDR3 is CAWSGTSGGSLRDTDTQYF. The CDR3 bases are TGTGCCTGGAGTGGGACTAGCGGGGGTTCCTTGAGGGACACAGATACGCAGTATTTC. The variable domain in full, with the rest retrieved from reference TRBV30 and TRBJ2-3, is SQTIHQWPATLVQPVGSPLSLECTVEGTSNPNLYWYRQAAGRGLQLLFYSVGIGQISSEVPQNLSASRPQDRQFILSSKKLLLSDSGFYLCAWSGTSGGSLRDTDTQYFGPGTRLTVL.

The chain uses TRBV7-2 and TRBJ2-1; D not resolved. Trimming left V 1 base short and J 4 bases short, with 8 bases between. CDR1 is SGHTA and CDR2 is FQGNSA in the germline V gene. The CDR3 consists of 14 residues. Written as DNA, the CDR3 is TGTGCCAGCAGCTTAGACTACGCGTACAATGAGCAGTTCTTC. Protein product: CASSLDYAYNEQFF.

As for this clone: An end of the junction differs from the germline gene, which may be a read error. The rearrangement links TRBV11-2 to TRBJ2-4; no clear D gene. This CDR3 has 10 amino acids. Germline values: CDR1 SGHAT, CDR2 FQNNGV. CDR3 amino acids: CASSLTLVHF. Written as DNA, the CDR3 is TGTGCCAGCAGCTTAACTCTAGTCCACTTC.

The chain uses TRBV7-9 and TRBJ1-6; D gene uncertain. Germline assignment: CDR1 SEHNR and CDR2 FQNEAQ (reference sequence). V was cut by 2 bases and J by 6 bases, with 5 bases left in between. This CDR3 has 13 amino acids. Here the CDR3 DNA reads TGTGCCAGCAGCTTACAGGTTAATTCACCCCTCCACTTT. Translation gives CASSLQVNSPLHF.

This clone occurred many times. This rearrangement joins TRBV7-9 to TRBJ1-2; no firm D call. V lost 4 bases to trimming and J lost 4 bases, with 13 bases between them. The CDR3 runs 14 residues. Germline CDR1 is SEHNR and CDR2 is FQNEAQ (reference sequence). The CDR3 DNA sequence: TGTGCCAGCAGCTCCACGACTGGCCCCTATGGCTACACCTTC. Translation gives CASSSTTGPYGYTF.

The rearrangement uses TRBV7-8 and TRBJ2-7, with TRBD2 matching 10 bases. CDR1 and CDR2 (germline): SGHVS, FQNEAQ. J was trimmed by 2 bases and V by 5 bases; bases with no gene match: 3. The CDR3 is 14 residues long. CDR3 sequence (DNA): TGTGCCAGCAGCCCGAGCGGGGGGGCCTACGAGCAGTACTTC. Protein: CASSPSGGAYEQYF. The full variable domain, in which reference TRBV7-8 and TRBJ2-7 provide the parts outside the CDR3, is GAGVSQSPRYKVAKRGQDVALRCDPISGHVSLFWYQQALGQGPEFLTYFQNEAQLDKSGLPSDRFFAERPEGSVSTLKIQRTQQEDSAVYLCASSPSGGAYEQYFGPGTRLTVT.

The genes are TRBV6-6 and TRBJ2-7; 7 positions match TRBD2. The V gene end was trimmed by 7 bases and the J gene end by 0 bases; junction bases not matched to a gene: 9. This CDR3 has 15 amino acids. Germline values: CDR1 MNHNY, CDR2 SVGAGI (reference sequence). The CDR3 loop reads CASTSLREASYEQYF. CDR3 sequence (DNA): TGTGCCAGCACCTCTCTCCGGGAGGCCTCCTACGAGCAGTACTTC.

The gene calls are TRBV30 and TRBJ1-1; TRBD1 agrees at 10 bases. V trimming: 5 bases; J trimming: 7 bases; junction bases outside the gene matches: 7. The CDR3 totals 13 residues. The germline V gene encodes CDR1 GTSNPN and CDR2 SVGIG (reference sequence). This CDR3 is CAWAPDRGDEAFF. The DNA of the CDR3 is TGTGCCTGGGCCCCGGACAGGGGGGATGAAGCTTTCTTT.

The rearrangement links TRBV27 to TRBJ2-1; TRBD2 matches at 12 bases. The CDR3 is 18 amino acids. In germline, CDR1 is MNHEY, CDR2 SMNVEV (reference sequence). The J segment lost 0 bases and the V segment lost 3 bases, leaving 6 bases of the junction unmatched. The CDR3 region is CASSFGLAGGLSYNEQFF. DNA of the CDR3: TGTGCCAGCAGTTTTGGTCTAGCGGGGGGGCTCTCCTACAATGAGCAGTTCTTC.

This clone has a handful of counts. This CDR3 reads CASSPRDPALYNEQFF. The CDR3 DNA follows: TGTGCCAGCAGTCCTCGGGATCCGGCTCTATACAATGAGCAGTTCTTC. The rearrangement links TRBV7-8 to TRBJ2-1; D possibly corresponds to TRBD2 (5 bases). V was clipped by 6 bases and J by 4 bases, with 19 bases between them. CDR3 size: 16 residues. CDR1 SGHVS and CDR2 FQNEAQ come from the germline V gene.

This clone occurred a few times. The CDR3: CASSTGTRYEQYF. CDR3 nucleotide sequence: TGTGCCAGCAGCACCGGGACACGCTACGAGCAGTACTTC. The V gene is TRBV11-2, the J gene TRBJ2-7; maybe TRBD1 (6 bases). Trimming shortened V by 5 bases and J by 3 bases, and 11 bases separated the two germline ends. Germline values: CDR1 SGHAT, CDR2 FQNNGV. The CDR3 sequence is 13 residues long.

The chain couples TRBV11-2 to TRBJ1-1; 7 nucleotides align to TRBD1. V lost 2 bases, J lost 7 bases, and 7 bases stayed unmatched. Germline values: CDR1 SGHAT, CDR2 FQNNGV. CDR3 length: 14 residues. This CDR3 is CASSLNRDSIEAFF. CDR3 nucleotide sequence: TGTGCCAGCAGCTTAAACCGGGACAGTATTGAAGCTTTCTTT.

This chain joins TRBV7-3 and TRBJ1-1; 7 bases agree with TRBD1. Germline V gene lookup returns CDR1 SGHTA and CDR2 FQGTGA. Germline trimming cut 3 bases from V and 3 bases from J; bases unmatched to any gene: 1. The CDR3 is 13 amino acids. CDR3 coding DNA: TGTGCCAGCAGCTTCACAGGGGACACTGAAGCTTTCTTT. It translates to CASSFTGDTEAFF.

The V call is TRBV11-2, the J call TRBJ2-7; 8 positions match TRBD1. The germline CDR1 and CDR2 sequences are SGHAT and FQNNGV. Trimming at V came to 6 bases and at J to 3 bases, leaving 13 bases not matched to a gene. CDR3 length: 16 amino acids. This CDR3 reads CASSPIWGDRIYEQYF. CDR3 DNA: TGTGCCAGCAGTCCGATCTGGGGGGACAGGATCTACGAGCAGTACTTC.

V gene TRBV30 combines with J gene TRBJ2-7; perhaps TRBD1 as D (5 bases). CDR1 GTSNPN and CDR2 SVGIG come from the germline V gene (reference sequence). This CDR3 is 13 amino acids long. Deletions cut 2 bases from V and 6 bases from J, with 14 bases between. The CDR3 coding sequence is TGTGCCTGGAGTAGGGGCAGGACGGGCGAGCAGTACTTC. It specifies CAWSRGRTGEQYF.

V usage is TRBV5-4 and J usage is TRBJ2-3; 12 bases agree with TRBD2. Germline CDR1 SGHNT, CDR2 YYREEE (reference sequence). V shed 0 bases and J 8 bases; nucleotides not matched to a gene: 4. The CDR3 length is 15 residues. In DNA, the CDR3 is TGTGCCAGCAGCTTGGTGGCTAGCGGGGGGGTTACGCAGTATTTT. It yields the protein CASSLVASGGVTQYF.

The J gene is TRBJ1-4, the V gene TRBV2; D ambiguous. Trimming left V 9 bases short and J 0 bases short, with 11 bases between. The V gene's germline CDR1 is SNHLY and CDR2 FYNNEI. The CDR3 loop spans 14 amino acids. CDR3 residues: CARSSEATNEKLFF. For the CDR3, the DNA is TGTGCCAGATCCAGTGAGGCAACTAATGAAAAACTGTTTTTT.

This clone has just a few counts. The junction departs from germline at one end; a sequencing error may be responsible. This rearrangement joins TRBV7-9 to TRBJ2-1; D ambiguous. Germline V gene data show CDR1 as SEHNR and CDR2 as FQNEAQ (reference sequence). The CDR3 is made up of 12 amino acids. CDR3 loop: CSSSMFGSEQFF. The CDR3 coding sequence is TGTTCCAGCAGCATGTTCGGGTCGGAGCAGTTCTTC.